This T cell receptor (beta chain) came from a study of response to subunit inactivated influenza vaccine. General study findings and limits: Researchers suggested that each seasonal influenza vaccination recruits few new T cells.

Concerning this clonotype: Its antigen is currently unknown.

TCRdb itself ran the RT-PCR reads through MiXCR, one entry per CDR3 protein. This sample has about 580,000 distinct CDR3 sequences, with 14% found just once. The CDR3 extends over 14 amino acids. Germline V gene lookup returns CDR1 SGHAT and CDR2 FQNNGV. Trimming cost V 5 bases and J 7 bases, with 14 bases left between them. The rearrangement joins TRBV11-2 to TRBJ1-4; D is perhaps TRBD1 (5 bases). The source is a man aged 50-60 years who received an inactivated influenza vaccine. This sample comprised PBMCs from blood, obtained roughly 13 days after vaccination. This CDR3 is CASSIDSSGEKLFF. The CDR3 nucleotides are TGTGCCAGCAGCATCGACAGCTCGGGTGAAAAACTGTTTTTT.